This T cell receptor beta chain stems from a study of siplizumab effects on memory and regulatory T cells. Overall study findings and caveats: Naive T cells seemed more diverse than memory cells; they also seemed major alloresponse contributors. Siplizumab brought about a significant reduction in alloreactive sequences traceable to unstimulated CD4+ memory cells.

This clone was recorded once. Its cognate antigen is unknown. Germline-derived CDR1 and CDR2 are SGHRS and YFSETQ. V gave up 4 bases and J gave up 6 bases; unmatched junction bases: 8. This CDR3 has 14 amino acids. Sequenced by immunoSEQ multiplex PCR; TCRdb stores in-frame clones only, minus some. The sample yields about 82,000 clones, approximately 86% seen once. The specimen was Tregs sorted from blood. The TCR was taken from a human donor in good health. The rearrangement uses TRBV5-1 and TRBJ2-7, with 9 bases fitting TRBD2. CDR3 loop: CASSLRTSEGEQYF. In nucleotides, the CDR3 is TGCGCCAGCAGCCTAAGGACTAGCGAAGGCGAGCAGTACTTC.